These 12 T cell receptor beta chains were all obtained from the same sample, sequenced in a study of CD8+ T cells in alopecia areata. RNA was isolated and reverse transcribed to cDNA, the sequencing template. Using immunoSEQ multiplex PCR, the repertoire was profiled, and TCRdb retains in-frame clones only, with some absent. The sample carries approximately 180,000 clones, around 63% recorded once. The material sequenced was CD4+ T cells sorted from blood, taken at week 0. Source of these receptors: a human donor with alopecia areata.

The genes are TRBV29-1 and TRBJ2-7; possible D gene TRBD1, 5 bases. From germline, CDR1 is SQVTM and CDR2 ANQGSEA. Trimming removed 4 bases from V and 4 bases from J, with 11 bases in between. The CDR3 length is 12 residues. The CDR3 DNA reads TGCAGCGTTGGCTTGACAGCATACGAGCAGTACTTC. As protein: CSVGLTAYEQYF.

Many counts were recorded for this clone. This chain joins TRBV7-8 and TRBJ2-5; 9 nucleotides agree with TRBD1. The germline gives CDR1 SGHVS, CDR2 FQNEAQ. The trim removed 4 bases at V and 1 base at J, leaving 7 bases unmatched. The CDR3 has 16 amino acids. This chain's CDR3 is CASSSRGTGFQETQYF. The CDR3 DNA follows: TGTGCCAGCAGCTCCCGTGGGACAGGGTTCCAAGAGACCCAGTACTTC. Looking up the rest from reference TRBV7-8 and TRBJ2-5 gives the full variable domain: GAGVSQSPRYKVAKRGQDVALRCDPISGHVSLFWYQQALGQGPEFLTYFQNEAQLDKSGLPSDRFFAERPEGSVSTLKIQRTQQEDSAVYLCASSSRGTGFQETQYFGPGTRLLVL.

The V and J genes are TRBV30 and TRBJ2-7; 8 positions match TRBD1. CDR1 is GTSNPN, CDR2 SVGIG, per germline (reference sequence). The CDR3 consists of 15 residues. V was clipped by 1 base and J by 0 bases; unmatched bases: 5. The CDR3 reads CAWSGGTGGSYEQYF. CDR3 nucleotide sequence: TGTGCCTGGAGTGGGGGAACAGGGGGCTCCTACGAGCAGTACTTC.

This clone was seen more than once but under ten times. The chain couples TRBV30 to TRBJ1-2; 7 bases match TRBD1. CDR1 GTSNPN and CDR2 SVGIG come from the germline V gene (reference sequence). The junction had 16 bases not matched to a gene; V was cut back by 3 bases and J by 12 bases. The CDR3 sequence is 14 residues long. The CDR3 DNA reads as TGTGCCTGGAGCCAACGACAGGGACGGGCCTTTGACACCTTC. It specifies CAWSQRQGRAFDTF.

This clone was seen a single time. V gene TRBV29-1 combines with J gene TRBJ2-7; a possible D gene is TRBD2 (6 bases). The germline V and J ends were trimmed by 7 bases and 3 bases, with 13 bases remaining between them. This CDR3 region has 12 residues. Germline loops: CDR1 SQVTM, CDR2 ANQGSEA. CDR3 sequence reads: CSAKAGIYEQYF. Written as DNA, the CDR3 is TGCAGCGCCAAGGCGGGGATCTACGAGCAGTACTTC.

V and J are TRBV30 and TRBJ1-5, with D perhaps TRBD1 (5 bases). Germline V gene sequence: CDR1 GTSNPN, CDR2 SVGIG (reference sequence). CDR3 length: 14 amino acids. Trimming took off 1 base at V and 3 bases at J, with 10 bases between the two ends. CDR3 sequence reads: CAWSAWGTNQPQHF. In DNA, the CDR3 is TGTGCCTGGAGTGCATGGGGGACCAATCAGCCCCAGCATTTT.

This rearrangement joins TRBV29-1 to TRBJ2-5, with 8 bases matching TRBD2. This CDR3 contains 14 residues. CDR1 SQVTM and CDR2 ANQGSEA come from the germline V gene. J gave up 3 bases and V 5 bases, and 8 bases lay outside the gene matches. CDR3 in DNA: TGCAGCGTTACCCGCCTGACTAGCGAAGAGACCCAGTACTTC. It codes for CSVTRLTSEETQYF.

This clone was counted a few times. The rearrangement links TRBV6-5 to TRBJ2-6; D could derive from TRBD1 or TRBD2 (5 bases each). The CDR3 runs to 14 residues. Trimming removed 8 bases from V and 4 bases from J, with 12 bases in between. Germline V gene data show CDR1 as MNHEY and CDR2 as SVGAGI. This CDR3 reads CASLKGDGANVLTF. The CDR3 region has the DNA TGTGCCAGCCTGAAAGGGGACGGGGCCAACGTCCTGACTTTC.

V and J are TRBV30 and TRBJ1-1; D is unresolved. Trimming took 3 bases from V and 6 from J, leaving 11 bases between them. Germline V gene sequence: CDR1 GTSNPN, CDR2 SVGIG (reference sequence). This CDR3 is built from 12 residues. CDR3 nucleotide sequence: TGTGCCTGGAGCGGTACAGAACCTGAAGCTTTCTTT. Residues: CAWSGTEPEAFF. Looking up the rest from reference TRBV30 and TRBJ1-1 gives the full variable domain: SQTIHQWPATLVQPVGSPLSLECTVEGTSNPNLYWYRQAAGRGLQLLFYSVGIGQISSEVPQNLSASRPQDRQFILSSKKLLLSDSGFYLCAWSGTEPEAFFGQGTRLTVV.

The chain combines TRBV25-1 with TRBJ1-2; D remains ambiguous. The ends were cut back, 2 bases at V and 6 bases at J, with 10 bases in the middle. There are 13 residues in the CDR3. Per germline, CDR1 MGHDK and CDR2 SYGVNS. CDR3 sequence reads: CASSEHVQDGYTF. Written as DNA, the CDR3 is TGTGCCAGCAGTGAACATGTCCAGGATGGCTACACCTTC.

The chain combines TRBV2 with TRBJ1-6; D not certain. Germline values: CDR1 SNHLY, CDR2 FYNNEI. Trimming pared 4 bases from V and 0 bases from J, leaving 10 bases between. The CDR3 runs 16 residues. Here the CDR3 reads CASSGGLSSYNSPLHF. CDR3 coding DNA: TGTGCCAGCAGTGGTGGACTAAGCTCCTATAATTCACCCCTCCACTTT.

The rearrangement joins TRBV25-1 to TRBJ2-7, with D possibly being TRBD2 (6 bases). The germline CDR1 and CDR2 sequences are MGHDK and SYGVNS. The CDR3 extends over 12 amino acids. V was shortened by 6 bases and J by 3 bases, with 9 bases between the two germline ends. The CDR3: CASRGTYYEQYF. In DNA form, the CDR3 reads TGTGCCAGCAGGGGGACTTACTACGAGCAGTACTTC.